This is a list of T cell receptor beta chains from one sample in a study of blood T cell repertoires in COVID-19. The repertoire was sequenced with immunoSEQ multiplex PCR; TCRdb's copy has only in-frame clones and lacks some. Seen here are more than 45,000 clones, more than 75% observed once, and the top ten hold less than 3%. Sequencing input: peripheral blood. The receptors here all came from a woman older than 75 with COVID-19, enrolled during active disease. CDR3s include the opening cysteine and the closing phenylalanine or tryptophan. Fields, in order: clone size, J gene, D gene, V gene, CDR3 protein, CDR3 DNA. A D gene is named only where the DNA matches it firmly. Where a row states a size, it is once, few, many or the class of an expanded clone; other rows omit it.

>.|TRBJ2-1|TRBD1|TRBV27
CASSPAGQGVGDEQFF
TGTGCCAGCAGTCCCGCCGGACAGGGGGTCGGGGATGAGCAGTTCTTC
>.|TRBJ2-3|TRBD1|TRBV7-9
CASSSDRDSTDTQYF
TGTGCCAGCAGCTCCGACAGGGATTCCACAGATACGCAGTATTTT
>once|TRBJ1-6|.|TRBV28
CASRYRQYNSPLHF
TGTGCCAGCAGATACAGGCAGTATAATTCACCCCTCCACTTT
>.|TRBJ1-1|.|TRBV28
CASMWEPKGTEAFF
TGTGCCAGCATGTGGGAGCCAAAGGGCACTGAAGCTTTCTTT
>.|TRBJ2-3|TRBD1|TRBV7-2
CASSLDREARQYF
TGTGCCAGCAGCCTGGACAGGGAAGCGAGGCAGTATTTT
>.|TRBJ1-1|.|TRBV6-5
CASSSHILNTEAFF
TGTGCCAGCAGTTCACACATCCTGAACACTGAAGCTTTCTTT
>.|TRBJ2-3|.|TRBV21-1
CASSKGGLAECTDTQYF
TGTGCCAGCAGCAAAGGGGGACTAGCGGAATGCACAGATACGCAGTATTTT
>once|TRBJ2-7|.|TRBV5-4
CASSFDSYEQYF
TGTGCCAGCAGCTTTGACAGCTACGAGCAGTACTTC
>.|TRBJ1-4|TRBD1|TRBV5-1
CASSFARQGGEKLFF
TGCGCCAGCAGCTTTGCCAGACAGGGTGGAGAAAAACTGTTTTTT
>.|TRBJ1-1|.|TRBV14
CASSPRSSYRTMNTEAFF
TGTGCCAGCAGCCCCCGGAGTAGTTACCGTACAATGAACACTGAAGCTTTCTTT
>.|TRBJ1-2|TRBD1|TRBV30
CAWIKGATHGYTF
TGTGCCTGGATCAAGGGGGCCACGCACGGCTACACCTTC
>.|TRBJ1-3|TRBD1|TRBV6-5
CASRRTGDSGNTIYF
TGTGCCAGCAGACGGACAGGGGACTCTGGAAACACCATATATTTT
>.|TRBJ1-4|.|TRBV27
CASSQYIAGEKLFF
TGTGCCAGCAGTCAATATATTGCAGGGGAAAAACTGTTTTTT
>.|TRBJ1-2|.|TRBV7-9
CASSLAAGNYGYTF
TGTGCCAGCAGCTTAGCAGCAGGGAACTATGGCTACACCTTC
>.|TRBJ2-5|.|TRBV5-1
CASSLVVASPETQYF
TGCGCCAGCAGCTTGGTGGTAGCTAGCCCAGAGACCCAGTACTTC
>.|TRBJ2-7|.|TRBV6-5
CASRARRSLEQYF
TGTGCCAGCAGGGCCCGGCGGAGTCTCGAGCAGTACTTC
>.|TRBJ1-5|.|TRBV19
CASSILRGGNQPQHF
TGTGCCAGTAGTATCTTGAGGGGGGGAAATCAGCCCCAGCATTTT
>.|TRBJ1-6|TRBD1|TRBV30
CAWSTGGNSPLHF
TGTGCCTGGAGCACAGGGGGGAATTCACCCCTCCACTTT
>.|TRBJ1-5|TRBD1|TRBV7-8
CASSIGQGVTYSNQPQHF
TGTGCCAGCAGCATTGGACAGGGGGTTACCTATAGCAATCAGCCCCAGCATTTT
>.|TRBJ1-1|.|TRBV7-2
CASSLTPNTEAFF
TGTGCCAGCAGCCTAACCCCGAACACTGAAGCTTTCTTT
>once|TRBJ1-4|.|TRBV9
CASTAGQFTNEKLFF
TGTGCCAGCACGGCAGGGCAATTCACTAATGAAAAACTGTTTTTT
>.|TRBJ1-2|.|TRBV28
CASSSGSLYGYTF
TGTGCCAGCAGTTCCGGGAGCCTCTATGGCTACACCTTC
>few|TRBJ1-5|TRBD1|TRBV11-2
CASSLDPDRATGPQHF
TGTGCCAGCAGCTTAGACCCGGACAGGGCGACGGGGCCCCAGCATTTT
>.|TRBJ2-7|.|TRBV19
CASSPRFGVEQYF
TGTGCCAGTAGTCCCCGGTTCGGGGTCGAGCAGTACTTC
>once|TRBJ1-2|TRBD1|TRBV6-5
CASRDRTANYGYTF
TGTGCCAGCAGGGACAGGACAGCTAACTATGGCTACACCTTC
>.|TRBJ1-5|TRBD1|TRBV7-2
CASSFRGRLNQPQHF
TGTGCCAGCAGCTTCAGGGGGCGACTGAATCAGCCCCAGCATTTT
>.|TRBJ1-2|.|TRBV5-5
CASSLRGNDRSSDTF
TGTGCCAGCAGCTTGAGGGGAAACGACAGGTCGTCCGACACCTTC
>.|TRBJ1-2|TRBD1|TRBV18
CASSKTGEGYGYTF
TGTGCCAGCTCAAAGACAGGGGAAGGCTATGGCTACACCTTC
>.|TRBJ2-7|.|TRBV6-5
CASSRSGSGSYEQYF
TGTGCCAGCAGCCGTTCAGGGTCCGGGTCCTACGAGCAGTACTTC
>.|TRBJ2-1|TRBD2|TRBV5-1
CASSLAAGDGEQFF
TGCGCCAGCAGCTTGGCAGCGGGGGACGGGGAGCAGTTCTTC
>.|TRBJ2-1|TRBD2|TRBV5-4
CASSLSGTNLNEQFF
TGTGCCAGCAGCTTAAGCGGGACTAACTTAAATGAGCAGTTCTTC
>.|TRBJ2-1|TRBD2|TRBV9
CASSERAGDQLGNEQFF
TGTGCCAGCTCCGAAAGGGCGGGAGATCAACTGGGGAATGAGCAGTTCTTC
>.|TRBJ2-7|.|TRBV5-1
CASSLRGNYEQYF
TGCGCCAGCAGCTTAAGGGGCAACTACGAGCAGTACTTC
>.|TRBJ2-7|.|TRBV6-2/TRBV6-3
CASSLPGHARYEQYF
TGTGCCAGCAGCCTCCCGGGACACGCACGCTACGAGCAGTACTTC
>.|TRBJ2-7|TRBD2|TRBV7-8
CASSLASGSSYEQYF
TGTGCCAGCAGCTTAGCTAGCGGGAGCTCCTACGAGCAGTACTTC
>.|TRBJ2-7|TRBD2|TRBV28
CASSSRTSGRVYGHEQYF
TGTGCCAGCAGTTCCCGGACTAGCGGGAGGGTTTATGGGCACGAGCAGTACTTC
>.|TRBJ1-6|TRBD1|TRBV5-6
CASSFGDRDNSPLHF
TGTGCCAGCAGCTTTGGGGACAGGGACAATTCACCCCTCCACTTT
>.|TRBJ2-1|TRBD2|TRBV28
CASRNSGSISYNEQFF
TGTGCCAGCAGAAATAGCGGGTCAATCTCCTACAATGAGCAGTTCTTC
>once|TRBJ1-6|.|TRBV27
CASSLRGLPLHF
TGTGCCAGCAGTTTGCGGGGACTGCCCCTCCACTTT
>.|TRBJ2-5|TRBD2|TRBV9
CASSPVGGRFPQETQYF
TGTGCCAGCAGCCCAGTGGGCGGGAGGTTTCCCCAAGAGACCCAGTACTTC
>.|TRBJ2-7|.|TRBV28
CASQPRTTPYEQYF
TGTGCCAGCCAACCCAGGACTACGCCCTACGAGCAGTACTTC
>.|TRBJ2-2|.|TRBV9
CASSPILYGRGFQGGELFF
TGTGCCAGCAGCCCTATCCTATACGGGCGGGGATTTCAGGGCGGGGAGCTGTTTTTT
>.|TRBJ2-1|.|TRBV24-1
CATSDPGVGNEQFF
TGTGCCACCAGTGATCCAGGGGTGGGAAATGAGCAGTTCTTC
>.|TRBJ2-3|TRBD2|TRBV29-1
CSVEKLAGGLVPDTQYF
TGCAGCGTTGAAAAACTAGCGGGAGGGCTTGTCCCAGATACGCAGTATTTT
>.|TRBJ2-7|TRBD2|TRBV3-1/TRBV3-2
CASKGLAGVEEQYF
TGTGCCAGCAAGGGACTAGCGGGAGTGGAAGAGCAGTACTTC
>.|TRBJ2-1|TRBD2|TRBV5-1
CASSSGGTSPYNEQFF
TGCGCCAGCAGTTCCGGCGGGACTAGCCCCTACAATGAGCAGTTCTTC
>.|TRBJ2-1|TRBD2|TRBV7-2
CASSLVSGGLAIYNEQFF
TGTGCCAGCAGCTTAGTGAGTGGGGGACTAGCGATTTACAATGAGCAGTTCTTC
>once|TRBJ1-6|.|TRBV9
CASSRQPYNSPLHF
TGTGCCAGCAGCAGACAGCCCTATAATTCACCCCTCCACTTT
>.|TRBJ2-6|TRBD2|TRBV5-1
CASSLTSGGATGANVLTF
TGCGCCAGCAGCTTGACTAGCGGGGGGGCCACTGGGGCCAACGTCCTGACTTTC
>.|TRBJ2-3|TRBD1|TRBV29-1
CSVESVGRGRTDTQYF
TGCAGCGTTGAATCTGTAGGTAGGGGGCGGACAGATACGCAGTATTTT
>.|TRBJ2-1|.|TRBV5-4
CASSLDGDTQQFF
TGTGCCAGCAGCTTGGACGGGGACACCCAGCAGTTCTTC
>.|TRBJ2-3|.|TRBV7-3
CASSLNRGGVDTQYF
TGTGCCAGCAGCTTGAATCGGGGAGGAGTAGATACGCAGTATTTT
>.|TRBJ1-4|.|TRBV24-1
CATSDCGKNYNPTNEKLFF
TGTGCCACCAGTGATTGCGGGAAAAACTATAATCCAACTAATGAAAAACTGTTTTTT
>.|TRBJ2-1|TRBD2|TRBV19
CASSRGGDNEQFF
TGTGCCAGTAGTCGTGGGGGGGACAATGAGCAGTTCTTC
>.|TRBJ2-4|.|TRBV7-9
CASSPKVEVKNIQYF
TGTGCCAGCAGCCCCAAGGTAGAGGTCAAAAACATTCAGTACTTC
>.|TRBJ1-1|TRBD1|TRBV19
CASSTGQGLNTEAFF
TGTGCCAGTAGTACGGGACAGGGATTGAACACTGAAGCTTTCTTT
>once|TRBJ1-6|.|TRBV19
CASSIGTAGYYNSPLHF
TGTGCCAGTAGTATAGGGACAGCGGGATATTATAATTCACCCCTCCACTTT
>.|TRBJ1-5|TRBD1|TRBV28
CASRGGTDSNQPQHF
TGTGCAAGTCGAGGTGGGACAGATAGCAATCAGCCCCAGCATTTT
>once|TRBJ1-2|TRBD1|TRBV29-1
CSVEDPGGRGPLNYGYTF
TGCAGCGTTGAAGACCCCGGGGGCAGGGGGCCTCTTAACTATGGCTACACCTTC
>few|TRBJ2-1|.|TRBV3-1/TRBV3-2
CASSQGTGSPFSYNEQFF
TGTGCCAGCAGCCAAGGAACGGGAAGCCCTTTCTCCTACAATGAGCAGTTCTTC